A single sample is the source of the 29 T cell receptor beta chains below, sequenced in a study of blood T cell repertoires in COVID-19. Clones were sequenced by immunoSEQ multiplex PCR, and TCRdb holds only the in-frame ones, with some missing. Of approximately 89,000 clones listed, about four fifths are singletons. Sequencing input: peripheral blood. All receptors derive from a man in his 70s with COVID-19, enrolled during active disease.

The gene calls are TRBV11-3 and TRBJ2-7, with 7 bases fitting TRBD2. Germline loops: CDR1 SGHNT, CDR2 YENEEA. There are 15 residues in the CDR3. The trim removed 4 bases at V and 0 bases at J, leaving 6 bases unmatched. The CDR3 here is CASSWAAGDSYEQYF. The CDR3 coding sequence is TGTGCCAGCAGCTGGGCGGCGGGGGACTCCTACGAGCAGTACTTC.

This clone was found many times. The genes are TRBV6-6 and TRBJ1-4, with TRBD1 as a possible D gene (6 bases). This CDR3 is built from 13 residues. The germline V and J ends were trimmed by 6 bases and 3 bases, with 8 bases remaining between them. The germline CDR1 and CDR2 sequences are MNHNY and SVGAGI (reference sequence). The DNA for the CDR3 is TGTGCCAGCAGCAGGGGATCTAATGAAAAACTGTTTTTT. Its translation: CASSRGSNEKLFF.

This rearrangement joins TRBV27 to TRBJ1-1; TRBD1 agrees at 7 bases. V trimming: 6 bases; J trimming: 2 bases; junction bases outside the gene matches: 9. This CDR3 spans 15 amino acids. Looked up from germline, CDR1 is MNHEY and CDR2 is SMNVEV (reference sequence). The CDR3 sequence: CASRPTGWGNTEAFF. The CDR3 DNA follows: TGTGCCAGCAGGCCGACAGGGTGGGGAAACACTGAAGCTTTCTTT.

The chain has TRBV6-5 and TRBJ1-1; D is undetermined. Germline CDR1 MNHEY, CDR2 SVGAGI. Trimming removed 6 bases at V and 0 bases at J, with 8 bases between. This CDR3 contains 13 residues. The CDR3 spells CASRADLNTEAFF. The DNA for the CDR3 is TGTGCCAGCAGAGCGGATTTGAACACTGAAGCTTTCTTT.

Only a few counts were recorded for this clone. V usage is TRBV13 and J usage is TRBJ2-7, with D maybe TRBD2 (6 bases). CDR1 and CDR2 (germline): PRHDT, FYEKMQ (reference sequence). CDR3 length: 16 residues. V was shortened by 1 base and J by 4 bases, with 17 bases between the two germline ends. In nucleotides, the CDR3 is TGTGCCAGCAGCTTAGATGGTAGCGGAGGAACTTACGAGCAGTACTTC. It codes for CASSLDGSGGTYEQYF.

The chain has TRBV27 and TRBJ1-1; no reliable D call. This CDR3 region has 13 residues. Germline V gives CDR1 MNHEY, CDR2 SMNVEV (reference sequence). The ends were cut back, 6 bases at V and 4 bases at J, with 12 bases in the middle. The CDR3 sequence is CASRLTGGTEAFF. The CDR3 region has the DNA TGTGCCAGCAGACTTACGGGTGGCACTGAAGCTTTCTTT.

The V and J genes are TRBV7-9 and TRBJ2-1; TRBD2 aligns across 10 bases. CDR1 is SEHNR, CDR2 FQNEAQ, per germline (reference sequence). The V and J ends lost 5 bases and 9 bases, in that order; junction bases with no gene match: 13. The CDR3 is 16 amino acids. The CDR3 protein is CASSRNSGGAISEQFF. CDR3 bases: TGTGCCAGCAGCCGGAACAGCGGGGGGGCAATAAGTGAGCAGTTCTTC.

This clone was counted a single time. The rearrangement links TRBV6-5 to TRBJ2-3, with TRBD2 matching 8 bases. CDR3 length: 13 amino acids. With 6 bases clipped from V and 6 bases from J, the junction kept 5 bases outside the gene matches. The V gene's germline CDR1 is MNHEY and CDR2 SVGAGI. The CDR3 reads CASRFSGTDTQYF. The DNA for the CDR3 is TGTGCCAGCAGATTTAGCGGGACGGATACGCAGTATTTT.

In DNA form, the CDR3 reads TGTGCCAGCAGCTCCCTAGCGGGAGGGCCCAGCAATGAGCAGTTCTTC. Amino acids: CASSSLAGGPSNEQFF. The chain recombines TRBV7-8 with TRBJ2-1, with 12 bases matching TRBD2. Trimming took 4 bases from V and 6 from J; bases not matched to a gene: 7. The V gene's germline CDR1 is SGHVS and CDR2 FQNEAQ. This CDR3 is 16 amino acids long.

The chain is built from TRBV29-1 and TRBJ1-4; D possibly corresponds to TRBD1 (5 bases). Germline V CDR1 and CDR2: SQVTM, ANQGSEA. The CDR3 has 15 residues. Deletions cut 4 bases from V and 2 bases from J, with 14 bases between. CDR3 sequence: CSVGKQDTTNEKLFF. The CDR3 DNA reads as TGCAGCGTTGGCAAACAGGACACGACTAATGAAAAACTGTTTTTT.

The V and J genes are TRBV5-4 and TRBJ1-2; D is unclear. Between the trimmed V and J ends, which lost 0 bases and 7 bases, there was a span of 19 bases. CDR1 and CDR2 (germline): SGHNT, YYREEE (reference sequence). This CDR3 has 16 residues. Here the CDR3 reads CASSLAGSSSVAGYTF. CDR3 nucleotide sequence: TGTGCCAGCAGCTTGGCCGGGTCATCAAGTGTGGCTGGCTACACCTTC.

The chain's CDR3 is CASSQEGVKGAMFSGNTIYF. In DNA form, the CDR3 reads TGTGCCAGCAGCCAAGAAGGGGTTAAGGGGGCGATGTTCTCCGGAAACACCATATATTTT. The gene calls are TRBV4-2 and TRBJ1-3, with 7 bases lining up with TRBD1. This CDR3 region has 20 residues. Germline CDR1 LGHNA, CDR2 YNFKEQ. J was trimmed by 4 bases and V by 0 bases; bases with no gene match: 18.

The V gene is TRBV6-6, the J gene TRBJ1-1; D might be TRBD1 (6 bases). V was clipped by 5 bases and J by 3 bases, with 13 bases between them. The CDR3 has 14 amino acids. Germline CDR1 is MNHNY and CDR2 is SVGAGI (reference sequence). CDR3 nucleotides: TGTGCCAGCAGTACCACAACAGGGTACACTGAAGCTTTCTTT. Translating gives CASSTTTGYTEAFF.

The rearrangement joins TRBV24-1 to TRBJ2-4, with D possibly TRBD2 on 6 matching bases. In germline, CDR1 is KGHDR, CDR2 SFDVKD. Trimming took off 7 bases at V and 6 bases at J, with 21 bases between the two ends. CDR3 length equals 16 residues. This CDR3 reads CATRTGLQEEGNIQYF. DNA for the CDR3: TGTGCCACCAGAACGGGACTCCAAGAAGAGGGAAACATTCAGTACTTC.

As DNA, the CDR3 is TGCGCCAGCAGCTTATCAGACAGCTATGGCTACACCTTC. This encodes CASSLSDSYGYTF. V usage is TRBV5-1 and J usage is TRBJ1-2; a weak D match, TRBD1 (5 bases). CDR3 length: 13 residues. Germline V gene lookup returns CDR1 SGHRS and CDR2 YFSETQ. V lost 2 bases, J lost 4 bases, and 9 bases lay in between.

The chain couples TRBV29-1 to TRBJ1-1; 8 positions match TRBD1. Germline V CDR1 and CDR2: SQVTM, ANQGSEA. There are 13 residues in the CDR3. Unmatched junction bases numbered 8, after V lost 6 bases and J lost 5 bases. The CDR3 loop is CSVAGQGGTEAFF. The CDR3, as DNA: TGCAGCGTGGCTGGACAGGGTGGGACTGAAGCTTTCTTT. The entire variable domain, with the rest obtained from reference TRBV29-1 and TRBJ1-1, is as follows: SAVISQKPSRDICQRGTSLTIQCQVDSQVTMMFWYRQQPGQSLTLIATANQGSEATYESGFVIDKFPISRPNLTFSTLTVSNMSPEDSSIYLCSVAGQGGTEAFFGQGTRLTVV.

The table lists this clone with many counts. V is TRBV5-1 and J is TRBJ2-3; tentative D call: TRBD1 (5 bases). The germline gives CDR1 SGHRS, CDR2 YFSETQ. The CDR3 totals 15 residues. V lost 7 bases and J lost 2, with 17 bases in between. The CDR3 DNA follows: TGCGCCAGCGGTGAGTGGGGCGACCTCACAGATACGCAGTATTTT. As protein: CASGEWGDLTDTQYF.

This clone was counted a few times. The V call is TRBV9, the J call TRBJ2-1, with D possibly TRBD2 on 6 matching bases. CDR1 and CDR2 from the germline V gene are SGDLS and YYNGEE. The CDR3 runs 16 residues. The V end was cut by 3 bases, the J end by 3 bases, with 16 bases between. The chain's CDR3 is CASSAVPLGGYNEQFF. Written as DNA, the CDR3 is TGTGCCAGCAGCGCGGTCCCTCTCGGGGGCTACAATGAGCAGTTCTTC. The full variable domain, its missing parts supplied by reference TRBV9 and TRBJ2-1, is DSGVTQTPKHLITATGQRVTLRCSPRSGDLSVYWYQQSLDQGLQFLIQYYNGEERAKGNILERFSAQQFPDLHSELNLSSLELGDSALYFCASSAVPLGGYNEQFFGPGTRLTVL.

This chain connects TRBV12-3 or TRBV12-4 to TRBJ1-1; D uncertain. V lost 6 bases, J lost 4 bases, and 12 bases lay in between. This CDR3 contains 13 residues. CDR3 in amino acids: CASSRNVGTEAFF. The CDR3 nucleotides are TGTGCCAGCAGCCGTAATGTCGGCACTGAAGCTTTCTTT.

Here the CDR3 DNA reads TGTGCCAGCAGCCTCTCGGGGGTCGGGGCCAACGTCCTGACTTTC. Translation: CASSLSGVGANVLTF. This rearrangement joins TRBV11-3 to TRBJ2-6; D is perhaps TRBD2 (6 bases). CDR3 size: 15 residues. In germline, CDR1 is SGHNT, CDR2 YENEEA. Trimming pared 5 bases from V and 4 bases from J, leaving 12 bases between.

The genes are TRBV3-1 (or the pseudogene TRBV3-2) and TRBJ2-2, with D possibly TRBD2 on 5 matching bases. With 6 bases removed from V and 8 bases from J, the gap between germline ends came to 7 bases. CDR3 length equals 11 residues. Germline V gives CDR1 LGHDT, CDR2 YNNKEL (reference sequence). The chain's CDR3 is CASRGGGELFF. CDR3 DNA sequence: TGTGCCAGCAGGGGCGGGGGGGAGCTGTTTTTT.

Written as DNA, the CDR3 is TGCGCCAGCAGCCGCGATACTAGCGTCGGCAGGTCCTACGAGCAGTACTTC. Its translation: CASSRDTSVGRSYEQYF. The chain recombines TRBV4-1 with TRBJ2-7, with 7 bases matching TRBD2. This CDR3 contains 17 residues. Germline V gene data show CDR1 as MGHRA and CDR2 as YSYEKL. J lost 1 base, V lost 4 bases, and 13 bases had no gene match.

This chain uses TRBV5-5 with TRBJ1-5, with D unclear. CDR1 and CDR2 (germline): SGHKS, YYEKEE (reference sequence). Trimming left V 4 bases short and J 8 bases short, with 13 bases between. The CDR3 is 13 amino acids. This CDR3 reads CASSLGGNKPQHF. The DNA for the CDR3 is TGTGCCAGCAGCCTGGGAGGGAACAAGCCCCAGCATTTT.

This clone was picked up a small number of times. The chain combines TRBV7-2 with TRBJ1-2, with TRBD1 matching 8 bases. Germline loops: CDR1 SGHTA, CDR2 FQGNSA. V shed 1 base, J shed 0 bases, and the junction held 1 base outside the gene matches. There are 15 residues in the CDR3. The CDR3 region is CASSLVTGANYGYTF. In nucleotides, the CDR3 is TGTGCCAGCAGCTTAGTGACAGGGGCTAACTATGGCTACACCTTC.

The chain employs TRBV7-9 and TRBJ2-7, with a possible D match to TRBD2 (6 bases). The CDR3 covers 16 residues. Germline V gene sequence: CDR1 SEHNR, CDR2 FQNEAQ (reference sequence). The ends were cut back, 0 bases at V and 3 bases at J, with 15 bases in the middle. CDR3 DNA: TGTGCCAGCAGCTTAGCCGGTGGGGCGGGGTACTACGAGCAGTACTTC. As protein: CASSLAGGAGYYEQYF.

This sequence joins TRBV15 and TRBJ2-1; 8 nucleotides match TRBD2. The V and J ends lost 5 bases and 1 base, in that order; junction bases with no gene match: 7. Germline V gene lookup returns CDR1 LNHNV and CDR2 YYDKDF (reference sequence). The CDR3 has 16 residues. CDR3 bases: TGTGCCACCAGCTCCATACTAGCGGTATCCTACAATGAGCAGTTCTTC. It translates to CATSSILAVSYNEQFF. The full variable domain, its missing parts supplied by reference TRBV15 and TRBJ2-1, is DAMVIQNPRYQVTQFGKPVTLSCSQTLNHNVMYWYQQKSSQAPKLLFHYYDKDFNNEADTPDNFQSRRPNTSFCFLDIRSPGLGDTAMYLCATSSILAVSYNEQFFGPGTRLTVL.

A few counts support this clone. The rearrangement joins TRBV7-9 to TRBJ2-5, with 11 bases lining up with TRBD2. CDR1 is SEHNR and CDR2 is FQNEAQ in the germline V gene (reference sequence). This CDR3 has 15 residues. V trimming: 3 bases; J trimming: 5 bases; junction bases outside the gene matches: 5. CDR3 in amino acids: CASSLAPSGGETQYF. DNA of the CDR3: TGTGCCAGCAGCTTGGCGCCTAGCGGGGGGGAGACCCAGTACTTC.

The J gene is TRBJ2-1, the V gene TRBV7-9, with TRBD2 matching 11 bases. V dropped 5 bases and J dropped 4; count of bases not matched to a gene: 4. CDR3 length: 15 amino acids. Germline V gene sequence: CDR1 SEHNR, CDR2 FQNEAQ (reference sequence). CDR3 in amino acids: CASSLGTSGYNEQFF. The CDR3 DNA reads TGTGCCAGCAGCCTCGGGACTAGCGGATACAATGAGCAGTTCTTC.

This clone has only one observation. The chain combines TRBV14 with TRBJ2-2; no clear D gene. Germline CDR1 and CDR2: SGHDN and FVKESK. Trimming left V 1 base short and J 4 bases short, with 7 bases between. The CDR3 loop spans 14 amino acids. This CDR3 reads CASSQARFTGELFF. The CDR3 DNA follows: TGTGCCAGCAGCCAAGCCAGGTTCACCGGGGAGCTGTTTTTT.